This TCR beta chain was identified in a study of blood T cell repertoires in COVID-19. Across the whole study: Some COVID-19 samples were acute and others convalescent; all came from the United States, Italy and Spain.

Participants' reported clinical history set cohort assignment. This clone was observed once. Authors' analysis steps: Reference gene primer amplification gave nucleated cell count estimates. Sequencing used immunoSEQ multiplex PCR; TCRdb keeps in-frame clones, though not all of them. D and trimming come from the DNA, and the V and J calls and clone size come from that table. Of 170,000 or so clones in the sample, roughly 90% are singletons; the top ten hold more than 6.5%. The CDR3 covers 15 residues. Trimming removed 6 bases at V and 2 bases at J, with 13 bases between. Germline-derived CDR1 and CDR2 are LNHNV and YYDKDF (reference sequence).

The sample comprised PBMCs or T cells enriched from blood (not recorded which). The source of this sequence is a woman aged 45-65 years who had recovered from COVID-19. The chain uses TRBV15 and TRBJ2-2; D might be TRBD1 (5 bases). This CDR3 reads CATRQSQGNTGELFF. The CDR3 nucleotides are TGTGCCACCAGGCAAAGCCAGGGTAACACCGGGGAGCTGTTTTTT.